The 28 T cell receptor beta chains presented below share a single source sample, sequenced in a study of blood T cell repertoires in COVID-19. Some clones are missing from TCRdb's copy, which holds only in-frame ones; the method was immunoSEQ multiplex PCR. Here the sample spans 150,000 to 200,000 clones, 70% to 90% being singletons. The sequenced sample consisted of PBMCs or T cells enriched from blood (not recorded which). These TCRs come from a woman aged 18-29 years who had recovered from COVID-19.

The V gene is TRBV9, the J gene TRBJ2-3; D ambiguous. The CDR3 extends over 14 amino acids. Trimming cost V 1 base and J 1 base, with 7 bases left between them. CDR1 is SGDLS and CDR2 is YYNGEE in the germline V gene. In nucleotides, the CDR3 is TGTGCCAGCAGCGTAATGGGCGGCACAGATACGCAGTATTTT. This encodes CASSVMGGTDTQYF.

The V call is TRBV28, the J call TRBJ1-4; D perhaps matches TRBD1 (5 bases). V was clipped by 7 bases and J by 6 bases, with 18 bases between them. Germline values: CDR1 MDHEN, CDR2 SYDVKM. The CDR3 is made up of 15 amino acids. The CDR3 region has the DNA TGTGCCAGCACTAACCTTCTTGGAGGGGATGAAAAACTGTTTTTT. Protein sequence: CASTNLLGGDEKLFF.

The V gene is TRBV5-1, the J gene TRBJ2-1; TRBD2 aligns across 9 bases. V was clipped by 4 bases and J by 9 bases; unmatched bases: 8. The germline CDR1 and CDR2 sequences are SGHRS and YFSETQ. The CDR3 consists of 14 residues. CDR3 loop: CASSPGTSFFEQFF. DNA of the CDR3: TGCGCCAGCAGCCCCGGGACTAGCTTCTTTGAGCAGTTCTTC.

This clone was seen only once. This sequence joins TRBV10-3 and TRBJ1-6; D is unresolved. Germline V CDR1 and CDR2: ENHRY, SYGVKD. This CDR3 has 13 amino acids. The V gene lost 4 bases and the J gene lost 5 bases, with 6 bases spanning the gap. DNA for the CDR3: TGTGCCATCAGTGGCCAGGATAATTCACCCCTCCACTTT. It translates to CAISGQDNSPLHF.

This clone occurred a few times. The rearrangement uses TRBV18 and TRBJ2-7; tentatively, D is TRBD2 (5 bases). The CDR3 runs to 14 residues. Looked up from germline, CDR1 is KGHSH and CDR2 is LQKENI. Trimming took 3 bases from V and 7 from J, leaving 16 bases between them. As DNA, the CDR3 is TGTGCCAGCTCACCTGGGCCCCCGCCGGGAGAGCAGTACTTC. Encoded protein: CASSPGPPPGEQYF. The complete variable domain, with remaining parts taken from reference TRBV18 and TRBJ2-7, reads NAGVMQNPRHLVRRRGQEARLRCSPMKGHSHVYWYRQLPEEGLKFMVYLQKENIIDESGMPKERFSAEFPKEGPSILRIQQVVRGDSAAYFCASSPGPPPGEQYFGPGTRLTVT.

V is TRBV2 and J is TRBJ2-5; TRBD2 matches at 7 bases. The J segment lost 7 bases and the V segment lost 4 bases, leaving 12 bases of the junction unmatched. The V gene's germline CDR1 is SNHLY and CDR2 FYNNEI. The CDR3 contains 15 residues. The CDR3: CASSGLAEAGRTQYF. In DNA, the CDR3 is TGTGCCAGCAGTGGGCTAGCGGAGGCTGGGCGGACCCAGTACTTC.

In its sample, this clone was seen a few times. The chain joins TRBV7-6 to TRBJ1-4, with D tentatively TRBD1 (6 bases). The CDR3 is 14 residues long. The V gene's germline CDR1 is SGHVS and CDR2 FNYEAQ. The germline V and J ends were trimmed by 7 bases and 7 bases, with 16 bases remaining between them. The chain's CDR3 is CASTETGISEKLFF. CDR3 DNA: TGTGCCAGCACCGAAACAGGGATTAGTGAAAAACTGTTTTTT.

The chain combines TRBV7-2 with TRBJ2-3; 7 bases map to TRBD1. The V and J ends lost 1 base and 3 bases, in that order; junction bases with no gene match: 1. Germline CDR1 is SGHTA and CDR2 is FQGNSA. The CDR3 runs 14 residues. CDR3 amino acids: CASSLDRGTDTQYF. As DNA, the CDR3 is TGTGCCAGCAGCTTAGACAGGGGAACAGATACGCAGTATTTT.

The J gene is TRBJ2-7, the V gene TRBV28; 12 nucleotides align to TRBD1. The CDR3 is 16 residues long. Germline lookup yields CDR1 MDHEN and CDR2 SYDVKM. V shed 5 bases and J 7 bases; nucleotides not matched to a gene: 12. CDR3 bases: TGTGCCAGCAGTCTTTGGGCGGGACAGGGGGCGGGGGAGCAGTACTTC. Its translation: CASSLWAGQGAGEQYF.

The V and J genes are TRBV30 and TRBJ2-1; 9 bases match TRBD2. The ends lost 3 bases at V and 0 bases at J; junction bases unmatched: 3. The CDR3 is made up of 15 amino acids. Germline lookup yields CDR1 GTSNPN and CDR2 SVGIG (reference sequence). DNA for the CDR3: TGTGCCTGGAGGGATAGCGGGAGCTCCTACAATGAGCAGTTCTTC. The encoded protein is CAWRDSGSSYNEQFF.

The CDR3 DNA follows: TGCAGCACCCAAGCGGGAACTAGCACAGATACGCAGTATTTT. Translated, it gives CSTQAGTSTDTQYF. The chain has TRBV29-1 and TRBJ2-3; 7 bases fit TRBD2. J lost 0 bases, V lost 8 bases, and 8 bases had no gene match. Germline-derived CDR1 and CDR2 are SQVTM and ANQGSEA. CDR3 length: 14 residues.

This sequence joins TRBV28 and TRBJ2-5; D is uncertain. CDR1 and CDR2 (germline): MDHEN, SYDVKM. This CDR3 is 14 amino acids long. V lost 2 bases and J lost 1, with 8 bases in between. This chain's CDR3 is CASSLGPGQETQYF. In nucleotides, the CDR3 is TGTGCCAGCAGTTTAGGGCCCGGCCAAGAGACCCAGTACTTC.

This clone was seen a single time. In DNA form, the CDR3 reads TGCGCCAGCAGCTTGGGTGGGACAGGGGTCTACGAGCAGTACTTC. Its protein product is CASSLGGTGVYEQYF. The chain links TRBV5-1 to TRBJ2-7; 10 nucleotides match TRBD1. V trimming: 0 bases; J trimming: 3 bases; junction bases outside the gene matches: 3. This CDR3 is 15 amino acids long. CDR1 is SGHRS and CDR2 is YFSETQ in the germline V gene.

This clone was recorded once. This chain uses TRBV27 with TRBJ1-1; D might be TRBD1 (6 bases). CDR3 length equals 14 residues. Looked up from germline, CDR1 is MNHEY and CDR2 is SMNVEV (reference sequence). Between the trimmed V and J ends, which lost 3 bases and 4 bases, there was a span of 12 bases. The CDR3 reads CASSFGGLGTEAFF. The CDR3, as DNA: TGTGCCAGCAGTTTCGGGGGGCTGGGCACTGAAGCTTTCTTT.

This rearrangement joins TRBV19 to TRBJ1-1; D may be TRBD1 (6 bases). CDR1 and CDR2 from the germline V gene are LNHDA and SQIVND (reference sequence). V lost 7 bases and J 5 bases, leaving 23 bases between the germline ends. This CDR3 region has 16 residues. The CDR3 here is CASTRGAIRGRTEAFF. Written as DNA, the CDR3 is TGTGCCAGTACCCGGGGGGCAATCCGGGGGAGAACTGAAGCTTTCTTT.

CDR3 in DNA: TGTGCCAGCAGTTTTTCACCAGTTATTGAGCAGTACTTC. Translation gives CASSFSPVIEQYF. The chain has TRBV27 and TRBJ2-7; unclear D gene. Germline-derived CDR1 and CDR2 are MNHEY and SMNVEV (reference sequence). The ends were cut back, 3 bases at V and 7 bases at J, with 13 bases in the middle. The CDR3 covers 13 residues.

This clone has only a few counts. V is TRBV3-1 (or the pseudogene TRBV3-2) and J is TRBJ1-2; D gene ambiguous. This CDR3 contains 12 residues. Germline V lookup: CDR1 LGHDT, CDR2 YNNKEL (reference sequence). V shed 6 bases and J shed 2 bases, with 7 bases lying between them. The CDR3, as DNA: TGTGCCAGCAGTCTCCAGAACTATGGCTACACCTTC. Protein sequence: CASSLQNYGYTF.

The sample holds one count of this clone. The chain is built from TRBV3-1 (or the pseudogene TRBV3-2) and TRBJ2-7, with 9 bases identical to TRBD2. The ends lost 3 bases at V and 2 bases at J; junction bases unmatched: 8. Germline values: CDR1 LGHDT, CDR2 YNNKEL (reference sequence). The CDR3 runs to 16 residues. CDR3 coding DNA: TGTGCCAGCAGCCAGTATTGGGCGGGAGGGCCCTACGAGCAGTACTTC. It specifies CASSQYWAGGPYEQYF.

The chain carries TRBV18 and TRBJ1-5; weak D call: TRBD1 (6 bases). This CDR3 spans 15 amino acids. Trimming shortened V by 3 bases and J by 1 base, and 10 bases separated the two germline ends. CDR1 and CDR2 (germline): KGHSH, LQKENI. DNA of the CDR3: TGTGCCAGCTCACCCCGGACAGAGAGCAATCAGCCCCAGCATTTT. This translates into CASSPRTESNQPQHF.

The table lists this clone with a count of one. The genes are TRBV10-3 and TRBJ1-1; tentative D call: TRBD1 (6 bases). CDR1 and CDR2 (germline): ENHRY, SYGVKD. The CDR3 runs 17 residues. Trimming stripped 0 bases from V and 5 bases from J, with 19 bases between. This chain's CDR3 is CAISESVRGRVGTEAFF. In DNA, the CDR3 is TGTGCCATCAGTGAGTCGGTCAGGGGTAGGGTGGGTACTGAAGCTTTCTTT.

The chain recombines TRBV13 with TRBJ1-2; D is unclear. V lost 4 bases and J lost 5, with 20 bases in between. The CDR3 runs 16 residues. CDR1 and CDR2 (germline): PRHDT, FYEKMQ (reference sequence). The CDR3 is CASSSETRLFGYGYTF. The CDR3 DNA is TGTGCCAGCAGCTCAGAAACCAGACTCTTTGGGTATGGCTACACCTTC.

V is TRBV6-4 and J is TRBJ2-7, with 14 positions matching TRBD2. J was trimmed by 3 bases and V by 7 bases; bases with no gene match: 14. The CDR3 has 18 amino acids. Germline CDR1 reads MRHNA; CDR2 reads SNTAGT. CDR3 sequence reads: CASKFARWTSGRFYEQYF. CDR3 coding DNA: TGTGCCAGCAAGTTTGCCCGGTGGACTAGCGGGAGGTTCTACGAGCAGTACTTC.

This chain connects TRBV11-2 to TRBJ2-1, with 12 positions matching TRBD2. Germline V gene data show CDR1 as SGHAT and CDR2 as FQNNGV. The CDR3 has 15 amino acids. J was trimmed by 12 bases and V by 4 bases; bases with no gene match: 10. The CDR3 coding sequence is TGTGCCAGCAGCTCAACGACTAGCGGGAGTATGGGGCAGTTCTTC. It codes for CASSSTTSGSMGQFF.

The chain has TRBV19 and TRBJ1-2; the match to TRBD1 covers 7 bases. Germline lookup yields CDR1 LNHDA and CDR2 SQIVND (reference sequence). The CDR3 has 15 amino acids. V lost 4 bases and J lost 3; bases outside the gene matches: 8. The CDR3 spells CASSKETGFDYGYTF. CDR3 sequence (DNA): TGTGCCAGTAGTAAAGAGACAGGGTTCGACTATGGCTACACCTTC.

The chain has TRBV27 and TRBJ2-7; tentative D call: TRBD1 (6 bases). Per germline, CDR1 MNHEY and CDR2 SMNVEV (reference sequence). V dropped 6 bases and J dropped 2 bases, with 11 bases sitting between them. The CDR3 is 13 residues long. This CDR3 reads CASSPQGTYEQYF. The CDR3, as DNA: TGTGCCAGCAGCCCTCAGGGGACCTACGAGCAGTACTTC.

The chain couples TRBV24-1 to TRBJ2-1; D is unclear. Germline CDR1 KGHDR, CDR2 SFDVKD. The germline V and J ends were trimmed by 3 bases and 2 bases, with 10 bases remaining between them. The CDR3 is 15 residues long. CDR3 DNA sequence: TGTGCCACCAGTGATGGCCGCCCCCCCTACAATGAGCAGTTCTTC. Protein sequence: CATSDGRPPYNEQFF.

This sequence joins TRBV28 and TRBJ2-7; D might be TRBD1 (6 bases). This CDR3 is 14 amino acids long. With 6 bases removed from V and 2 bases from J, the gap between germline ends came to 14 bases. Per germline, CDR1 MDHEN and CDR2 SYDVKM. The CDR3 is CASRAGTIPYEQYF. DNA for the CDR3: TGTGCCAGCAGGGCCGGGACAATTCCCTACGAGCAGTACTTC.

This clone was detected once. This rearrangement joins TRBV7-9 to TRBJ2-1; D perhaps matches TRBD1 (5 bases). The CDR3 is 16 amino acids. V lost 0 bases and J 5 bases, leaving 14 bases between the germline ends. Germline V CDR1 and CDR2: SEHNR, FQNEAQ (reference sequence). CDR3 nucleotide sequence: TGTGCCAGCAGCTTAGCCCTAGGGGCTCTGGACAATGAGCAGTTCTTC. Translating gives CASSLALGALDNEQFF. Combining the CDR3 with reference TRBV7-9 and TRBJ2-1 gives the whole variable domain DTGVSQNPRHKITKRGQNVTFRCDPISEHNRLYWYRQTLGQGPEFLTYFQNEAQLEKSRLLSDRFSAERPKGSFSTLEIQRTEQGDSAMYLCASSLALGALDNEQFFGPGTRLTVL.